This T cell receptor beta chain was sequenced for a study of T-cell memory formation after mild COVID-19. The CDR3 sequence is 19 residues long. J lost 0 bases, V lost 1 base, and 9 bases had no gene match. Germline-derived CDR1 and CDR2 are SGHTA and FQGNSA. TCRdb re-called the 5' RACE reads with MiXCR, one entry per CDR3 protein. The sample contains approximately 250,000 distinct CDR3 sequences, around 15% of which appear only once. The J gene is TRBJ2-1, the V gene TRBV7-2; TRBD2 matches 10 bases. The sequenced sample was PBMCs or a T cell subset sorted from them (not recorded which). This receptor was identified in a man between 18 and 29 years old who had mild COVID-19 (a few samples of this study predate the infection). Cell type and time point are not known. In nucleotides, the CDR3 is TGTGCCAGCAGCTTAGGGCGGCTAGCGGGGGCCGGCTCCTACAATGAGCAGTTCTTC. This gives the protein CASSLGRLAGAGSYNEQFF.